This T cell receptor (beta chain) was sequenced during a study of blood T cell repertoires in COVID-19. V lost 6 bases to trimming and J lost 0 bases; unmatched junction nucleotides: 10. Germline lookup yields CDR1 SNHLY and CDR2 FYNNEI. This CDR3 is 17 amino acids long. Source study methods: Nucleated cell counts were estimated from reference gene primer amplification. Assay used: immunoSEQ multiplex PCR; TCRdb lists only in-frame clones, some missing. D and trimming come from the DNA, and the V and J calls and clone size come from that table. The sample holds around 50,000 clones, about nine tenths seen once.

Sample: peripheral blood. This chain joins TRBV2 and TRBJ1-4; 7 bases are shared with TRBD1. This sequence was found in a woman older than 75 with COVID-19, enrolled during active disease. CDR3 amino acids: CASRQTGSVPTNEKLFF. CDR3 in DNA: TGTGCCAGCAGACAGACAGGGTCGGTTCCAACTAATGAAAAACTGTTTTTT.